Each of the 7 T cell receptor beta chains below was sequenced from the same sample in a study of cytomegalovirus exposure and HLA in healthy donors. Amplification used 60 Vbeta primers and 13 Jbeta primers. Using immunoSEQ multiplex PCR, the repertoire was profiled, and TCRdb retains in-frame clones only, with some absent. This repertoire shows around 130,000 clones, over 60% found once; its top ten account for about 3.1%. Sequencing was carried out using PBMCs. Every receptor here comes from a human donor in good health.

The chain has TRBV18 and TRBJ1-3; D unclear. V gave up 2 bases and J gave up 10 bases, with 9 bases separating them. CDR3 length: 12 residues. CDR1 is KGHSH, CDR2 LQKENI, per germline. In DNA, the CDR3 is TGTGCCAGCTCACCAGAGGATGGGACCATATATTTT. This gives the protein CASSPEDGTIYF.

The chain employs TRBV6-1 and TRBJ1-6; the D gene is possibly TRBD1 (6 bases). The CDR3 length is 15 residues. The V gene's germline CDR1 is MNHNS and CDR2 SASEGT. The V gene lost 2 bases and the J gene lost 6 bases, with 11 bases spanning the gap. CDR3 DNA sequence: TGTGCCAGCAGTGAACTCCGGGACACTAATTCACCCCTCCACTTT. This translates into CASSELRDTNSPLHF.

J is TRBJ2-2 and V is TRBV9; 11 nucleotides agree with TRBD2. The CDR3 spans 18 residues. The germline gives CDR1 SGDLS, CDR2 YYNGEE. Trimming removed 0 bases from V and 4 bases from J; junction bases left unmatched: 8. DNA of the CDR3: TGTGCCAGCAGCGTAGCCCCCCTCCTAGCGGGGGGCACCGGGGAGCTGTTTTTT. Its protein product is CASSVAPLLAGGTGELFF.

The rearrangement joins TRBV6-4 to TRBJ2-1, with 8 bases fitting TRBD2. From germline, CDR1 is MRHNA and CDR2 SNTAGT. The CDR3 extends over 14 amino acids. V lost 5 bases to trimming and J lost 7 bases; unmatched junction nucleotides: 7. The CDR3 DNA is TGTGCCAGCAGTTTAGCGGGAACCAGGAATGAGCAGTTCTTC. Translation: CASSLAGTRNEQFF.

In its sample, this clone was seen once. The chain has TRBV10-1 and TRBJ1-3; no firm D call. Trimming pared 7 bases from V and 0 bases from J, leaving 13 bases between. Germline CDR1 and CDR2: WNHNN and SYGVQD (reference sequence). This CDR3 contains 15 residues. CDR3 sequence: CASIEMICSGNTIYF. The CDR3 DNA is TGCGCCAGCATCGAGATGATCTGCTCTGGAAACACCATATATTTT.

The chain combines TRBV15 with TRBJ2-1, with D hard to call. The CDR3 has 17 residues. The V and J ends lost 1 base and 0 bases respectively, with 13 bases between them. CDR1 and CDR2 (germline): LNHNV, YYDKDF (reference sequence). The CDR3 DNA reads TGTGCCACCAGCAGAGCGACGACTCCAAGCTCCTACAATGAGCAGTTCTTC. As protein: CATSRATTPSSYNEQFF.

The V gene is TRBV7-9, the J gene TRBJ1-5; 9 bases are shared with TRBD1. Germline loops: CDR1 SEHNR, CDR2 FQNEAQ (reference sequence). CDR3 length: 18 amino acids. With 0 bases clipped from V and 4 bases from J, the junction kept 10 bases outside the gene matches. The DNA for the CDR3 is TGTGCCAGCAGCTTAGCCGCGTTTGGACAGGGGAAGAATCAGCCCCAGCATTTT. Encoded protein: CASSLAAFGQGKNQPQHF. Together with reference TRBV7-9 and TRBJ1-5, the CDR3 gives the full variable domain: DTGVSQNPRHKITKRGQNVTFRCDPISEHNRLYWYRQTLGQGPEFLTYFQNEAQLEKSRLLSDRFSAERPKGSFSTLEIQRTEQGDSAMYLCASSLAAFGQGKNQPQHFGDGTRLSIL.